One and the same sample provided the 30 T cell receptor beta chains below, sequenced in a study of shared clonotypes between healthy human individuals (dated by TCRdb to 2018 to 2020). Library prep was done by the immunoSEQ multiplex PCR assay. Drawn from immuneACCESS, this table holds only the in-frame rearrangements with V and J called that TCRdb kept. Clones are partly lost; checked studies trace under half to an unresolved V gene and leave the rest unexplained. The sample contains millions of clones, about 93% of them found a single time. The ten largest clones capture roughly 1.8% of the sample. CD8 naive samples consisted of CD45RO-negative cells that were positively selected for CCR7, yielding a CD45RA+CCR7+ population without TemRA cells. The source material was naive CD8+ T cells from PBMCs. The cell subset or site label here, explained by the study, means: CD45RA+CCR7+. Source of these receptors: a man between 18 and 29 years old in good health. Some clones in this sample may be carry-over from other donors' samples.

The gene calls are TRBV28 and TRBJ2-3, with D possibly matching TRBD2 (6 bases). This CDR3 is 15 amino acids long. The germline gives CDR1 MDHEN, CDR2 SYDVKM. The V and J ends lost 3 bases and 3 bases respectively, with 13 bases between them. The CDR3 sequence is CASSFTRERTDTQYF. The CDR3 DNA reads as TGTGCCAGCAGTTTTACACGGGAGAGGACAGATACGCAGTATTTT.

The rearrangement links TRBV6-1 to TRBJ2-1, with 9 positions matching TRBD1. Trimming took 8 bases from V and 3 from J; bases not matched to a gene: 5. Germline-derived CDR1 and CDR2 are MNHNS and SASEGT. CDR3 length: 14 residues. CDR3 bases: TGTGCCAGCCAGATGGACAGGGGCTACAATGAGCAGTTCTTC. This gives the protein CASQMDRGYNEQFF.

The chain couples TRBV7-9 to TRBJ2-5, with TRBD2 matching 13 bases. Looked up from germline, CDR1 is SEHNR and CDR2 is FQNEAQ (reference sequence). V lost 0 bases and J lost 0; bases outside the gene matches: 1. The CDR3 loop spans 17 amino acids. The CDR3 coding sequence is TGTGCCAGCAGCTTAGCGGGACTAGCGGGATACCAAGAGACCCAGTACTTC. Protein product: CASSLAGLAGYQETQYF.

The chain couples TRBV28 to TRBJ1-1, with 7 bases identical to TRBD1. The CDR3 contains 12 residues. Trimming removed 6 bases from V and 5 bases from J; junction bases left unmatched: 3. Germline V gene sequence: CDR1 MDHEN, CDR2 SYDVKM. In nucleotides, the CDR3 is TGTGCCAGCAGAGGGGGCTGGACTGAAGCTTTCTTT. Translation: CASRGGWTEAFF.

The chain combines TRBV9 with TRBJ2-7, with 10 bases fitting TRBD2. Trimming at V came to 1 base and at J to 4 bases, leaving 5 bases not matched to a gene. CDR3 length: 15 residues. Germline V gene data show CDR1 as SGDLS and CDR2 as YYNGEE. The CDR3 coding sequence is TGTGCCAGCAGCGTATATGCTAGCGGGAGTTACGAGCAGTACTTC. It translates to CASSVYASGSYEQYF.

The V call is TRBV5-1, the J call TRBJ2-7; TRBD2 agrees at 11 bases. Trimming took 0 bases from V and 1 from J; bases not matched to a gene: 6. Germline values: CDR1 SGHRS, CDR2 YFSETQ. This CDR3 contains 17 residues. The DNA for the CDR3 is TGCGCCAGCAGCTTGGGACTAGCGGGGACCGCATCCTACGAGCAGTACTTC. It codes for CASSLGLAGTASYEQYF.

CDR3 DNA: TGTGCCAGCAGCGTAGGTGAGAGTTCGAATACAGATACGCAGTATTTT. Its translation: CASSVGESSNTDTQYF. This chain links TRBV9 with TRBJ2-3; D is ambiguous. The CDR3 consists of 16 residues. CDR1 is SGDLS and CDR2 is YYNGEE in the germline V gene. Trimming took off 0 bases at V and 3 bases at J, with 14 bases between the two ends.

The V call is TRBV2, the J call TRBJ2-3, with D possibly TRBD2 on 5 matching bases. This CDR3 contains 11 residues. Between the trimmed V and J ends, which lost 2 bases and 10 bases, there was a span of 7 bases. Germline lookup yields CDR1 SNHLY and CDR2 FYNNEI. The CDR3 sequence is CASSEIASQYF. The CDR3 DNA is TGTGCCAGCAGTGAAATAGCGTCGCAGTATTTT. Using reference TRBV2 and TRBJ2-3 for the parts outside the CDR3, the full variable domain is EPEVTQTPSHQVTQMGQEVILRCVPISNHLYFYWYRQILGQKVEFLVSFYNNEISEKSEIFDDQFSVERPDGSNFTLKIRSTKLEDSAMYFCASSEIASQYFGPGTRLTVL.

V is TRBV29-1 and J is TRBJ2-2, with D perhaps matching TRBD1 (5 bases). The CDR3 is 11 amino acids. Trimming cost V 6 bases and J 6 bases, with 8 bases left between them. Germline V lookup: CDR1 SQVTM, CDR2 ANQGSEA. This chain's CDR3 is CSVHRSGELFF. In nucleotides, the CDR3 is TGCAGCGTACACAGGTCCGGGGAGCTGTTTTTT.

The chain is built from TRBV4-1 and TRBJ2-3, with 8 bases that match TRBD2. Germline V gene sequence: CDR1 MGHRA, CDR2 YSYEKL. Losses at the gene ends were 4 bases for V and 3 bases for J; bases not matched to a gene: 9. This CDR3 contains 16 residues. CDR3 region: CASSPPRQRETDTQYF. CDR3 DNA sequence: TGCGCCAGCAGCCCCCCGCGCCAGCGGGAGACAGATACGCAGTATTTT.

In DNA form, the CDR3 reads TGTGCCAGCAGTTACTCATGGATCGGGGAGCAGTACTTC. As protein: CASSYSWIGEQYF. The chain has TRBV6-5 and TRBJ2-7; D remains ambiguous. Trimming pared 0 bases from V and 7 bases from J, leaving 10 bases between. Germline CDR1 MNHEY, CDR2 SVGAGI. The CDR3 contains 13 residues.

This rearrangement joins TRBV29-1 to TRBJ2-5; 8 bases line up with TRBD2. Judging by the DNA end, TRBJ2-7 fits better; the J call may be wrong. Looked up from germline, CDR1 is SQVTM and CDR2 is ANQGSEA. The CDR3 consists of 17 residues. Here the CDR3 DNA reads TGCAGCGTTGAGTCCCCCTTGGTTAGCGGGAACCCCTACGAGCAGTACTTC. Translation gives CSVESPLVSGNPYEQYF.

The chain carries TRBV19 and TRBJ1-2, with a tentative D call TRBD1 (5 bases). The CDR3 spans 13 residues. V lost 10 bases, J lost 4 bases, and 16 bases lay in between. CDR1 is LNHDA and CDR2 is SQIVND in the germline V gene (reference sequence). The CDR3 region has the DNA TGTGCCATCTCTCGCGGGGGGTTCTATGGCTACACCTTC. Translated: CAISRGGFYGYTF.

The V gene is TRBV6-4, the J gene TRBJ2-1; no clear D. The length of the CDR3 is 15 residues. Germline CDR1 MRHNA, CDR2 SNTAGT. V was cut by 6 bases and J by 0 bases, with 12 bases left in between. CDR3 sequence (DNA): TGTGCCAGCAGCCCCAGTGGGAACTCCTACAATGAGCAGTTCTTC. It yields the protein CASSPSGNSYNEQFF.

This chain links TRBV28 with TRBJ2-1; D possibly corresponds to TRBD2 (7 bases). The V and J ends lost 3 bases and 7 bases respectively, with 25 bases between them. Per germline, CDR1 MDHEN and CDR2 SYDVKM. This CDR3 has 18 residues. This CDR3 is CASSFVRRGGDKGNEQFF. CDR3 DNA sequence: TGTGCCAGCAGTTTTGTGCGGAGAGGGGGGGATAAAGGGAATGAGCAGTTCTTC.

The DNA for the CDR3 is TGTGCCAGCAGTGCGTCATGGACAGGGGGCGAGGACTCGTCCTACGAGCAGTACTTC. Its translation is CASSASWTGGEDSSYEQYF. V is TRBV6-1 and J is TRBJ2-7; 11 nucleotides match TRBD1. The CDR3 covers 19 residues. Germline values: CDR1 MNHNS, CDR2 SASEGT. Germline trimming cut 4 bases from V and 1 base from J; bases unmatched to any gene: 15.

This clone was counted between two and nine times. This chain connects TRBV7-9 to TRBJ1-3; 7 nucleotides align to TRBD1. CDR3 length: 12 amino acids. Germline loops: CDR1 SEHNR, CDR2 FQNEAQ (reference sequence). With 5 bases clipped from V and 13 bases from J, the junction kept 8 bases outside the gene matches. The CDR3 DNA reads TGTGCCAGCAGCCTCGGGACAGTTGATATATATTTT. Protein: CASSLGTVDIYF. Combining the CDR3 with reference TRBV7-9 and TRBJ1-3 gives the whole variable domain DTGVSQNPRHKITKRGQNVTFRCDPISEHNRLYWYRQTLGQGPEFLTYFQNEAQLEKSRLLSDRFSAERPKGSFSTLEIQRTEQGDSAMYLCASSLGTVDIYFGEGSWLTVV.

The rearrangement joins TRBV28 to TRBJ2-1; 14 bases are shared with TRBD2. CDR1 and CDR2 from the germline V gene are MDHEN and SYDVKM. Trimming at V came to 6 bases and at J to 9 bases, leaving 22 bases not matched to a gene. The CDR3 totals 20 residues. CDR3 sequence: CASSSFRGTSGSLIPGEQFF. The CDR3 DNA sequence: TGTGCCAGCAGCTCCTTCCGGGGGACTAGCGGGAGTTTGATTCCAGGTGAGCAGTTCTTC.

This chain connects TRBV15 to TRBJ2-7; D possibly corresponds to TRBD1 (5 bases). This CDR3 comprises 15 residues. The V end lost 3 bases, the J end lost 3 bases, and 15 bases lay between the germline ends. The germline CDR1 and CDR2 sequences are LNHNV and YYDKDF (reference sequence). The CDR3 DNA follows: TGTGCCACCAGCAGTTCGACAGTTAATAGCTACGAGCAGTACTTC. Its protein product is CATSSSTVNSYEQYF.

The chain employs TRBV9 and TRBJ1-2; D remains ambiguous. Trimming took 0 bases from V and 4 from J, leaving 16 bases between them. Germline V CDR1 and CDR2: SGDLS, YYNGEE. The CDR3 length is 16 residues. CDR3 sequence reads: CASSVEGSTFSYGYTF. The CDR3 DNA is TGTGCCAGCAGCGTAGAGGGCAGTACTTTTTCCTATGGCTACACCTTC.

The rearrangement joins TRBV2 to TRBJ2-3; D not resolved. Trimming left V 1 base short and J 2 bases short, with 7 bases between. CDR3 length equals 14 residues. Germline loops: CDR1 SNHLY, CDR2 FYNNEI. CDR3 sequence: CASSEVFPTDTQYF. CDR3 DNA sequence: TGTGCCAGCAGTGAAGTCTTTCCCACAGATACGCAGTATTTT.

V is TRBV2 and J is TRBJ2-7, with TRBD1 matching over 10 bases. Germline trimming cut 9 bases from V and 5 bases from J; bases unmatched to any gene: 7. Germline assignment: CDR1 SNHLY and CDR2 FYNNEI. CDR3 length: 13 amino acids. Here the CDR3 reads CASWDRGMDEQYF. CDR3 DNA sequence: TGTGCCAGTTGGGACAGGGGTATGGACGAGCAGTACTTC.

The gene calls are TRBV6-5 and TRBJ2-3; a possible D gene is TRBD2 (6 bases). This CDR3 contains 14 residues. V lost 7 bases and J lost 1, with 12 bases in between. The germline V gene has CDR1 MNHEY and CDR2 SVGAGI. CDR3: CASTTQRGTDTQYF. The DNA for the CDR3 is TGTGCCAGCACCACCCAGCGGGGCACAGATACGCAGTATTTT.

The chain couples TRBV19 to TRBJ1-5, with no clear D. The germline V and J ends were trimmed by 2 bases and 0 bases, with 14 bases remaining between them. The CDR3 loop spans 17 amino acids. CDR1 is LNHDA and CDR2 is SQIVND in the germline V gene (reference sequence). The CDR3 loop reads CASSIFSDSYSNQPQHF. The CDR3 bases are TGTGCCAGTAGTATATTCTCGGACTCTTATAGCAATCAGCCCCAGCATTTT.

The chain is built from TRBV4-1 and TRBJ2-7; TRBD1 might be the D (6 bases). The germline CDR1 and CDR2 sequences are MGHRA and YSYEKL. Deletions cut 1 base from V and 2 bases from J, with 9 bases between. CDR3 length: 14 amino acids. In nucleotides, the CDR3 is TGCGCCAGCAGCCAAGTGGACAGCACCTACGAGCAGTACTTC. It codes for CASSQVDSTYEQYF.

The V call is TRBV28, the J call TRBJ1-5; 9 bases agree with TRBD1. The J segment lost 1 base and the V segment lost 3 bases, leaving 7 bases of the junction unmatched. The CDR3 has 17 residues. Looked up from germline, CDR1 is MDHEN and CDR2 is SYDVKM. CDR3 residues: CASSFPTTGGSNQPQHF. The DNA of the CDR3 is TGTGCCAGCAGTTTCCCCACGACAGGGGGGAGCAATCAGCCCCAGCATTTT.

The J gene is TRBJ2-1, the V gene TRBV11-2; 7 bases are shared with TRBD2. The CDR3 is made up of 16 amino acids. V was clipped by 4 bases and J by 6 bases; unmatched bases: 12. The germline V gene encodes CDR1 SGHAT and CDR2 FQNNGV. The DNA of the CDR3 is TGTGCCAGCAGCTCCAATAGCGGGTTCAAGGGCAATGAGCAGTTCTTC. It translates to CASSSNSGFKGNEQFF.

The genes are TRBV4-2 and TRBJ2-1; no reliable D call. This CDR3 has 13 amino acids. V was trimmed by 3 bases and J by 8 bases, leaving 11 bases between them. Germline V gives CDR1 LGHNA, CDR2 YNFKEQ. CDR3 nucleotides: TGTGCCAGCAGCCAGGAATTTGGGGATGAGCAGTTCTTC. It translates to CASSQEFGDEQFF.

This clone was detected a few times. Different DNA sequences within this sample yield the same CDR3. This rearrangement joins TRBV9 to TRBJ1-1; D is unresolved. Trimming shortened V by 0 bases and J by 4 bases, and 13 bases separated the two germline ends. The CDR3 runs to 15 residues. CDR1 SGDLS and CDR2 YYNGEE come from the germline V gene. The CDR3, as DNA: TGTGCCAGCAGCGTAGCGGGAGGGTTGGGCACTGAAGCTTTCTTT. Residues: CASSVAGGLGTEAFF.

The chain uses TRBV7-9 and TRBJ2-2; 14 bases agree with TRBD2. Losses at the gene ends were 5 bases for V and 4 bases for J; bases not matched to a gene: 9. Germline V gives CDR1 SEHNR, CDR2 FQNEAQ (reference sequence). The CDR3 totals 18 residues. CDR3 in DNA: TGTGCCAGCAGCCCCACTGGGACTAGCGGGGGAGGCACCGGGGAGCTGTTTTTT. The encoded protein is CASSPTGTSGGGTGELFF.